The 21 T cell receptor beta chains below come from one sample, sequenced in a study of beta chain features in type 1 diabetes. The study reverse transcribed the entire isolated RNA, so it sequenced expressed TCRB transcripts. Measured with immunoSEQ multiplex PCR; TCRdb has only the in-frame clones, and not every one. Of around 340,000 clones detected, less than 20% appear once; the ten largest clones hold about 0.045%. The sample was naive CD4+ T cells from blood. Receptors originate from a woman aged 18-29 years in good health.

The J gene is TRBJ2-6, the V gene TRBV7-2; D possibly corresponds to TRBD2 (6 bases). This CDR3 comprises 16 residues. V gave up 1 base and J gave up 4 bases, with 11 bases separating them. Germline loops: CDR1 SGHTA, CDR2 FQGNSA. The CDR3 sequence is CASSLVAGPGANVLTF. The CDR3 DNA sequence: TGTGCCAGCAGCTTAGTGGCGGGGCCCGGGGCCAACGTCCTGACTTTC.

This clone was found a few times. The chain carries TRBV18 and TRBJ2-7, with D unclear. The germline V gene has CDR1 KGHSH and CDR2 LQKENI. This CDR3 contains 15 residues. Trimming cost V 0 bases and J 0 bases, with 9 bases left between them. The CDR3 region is CASSPPNSPSYEQYF. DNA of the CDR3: TGTGCCAGCTCACCACCGAATAGTCCCTCCTACGAGCAGTACTTC.

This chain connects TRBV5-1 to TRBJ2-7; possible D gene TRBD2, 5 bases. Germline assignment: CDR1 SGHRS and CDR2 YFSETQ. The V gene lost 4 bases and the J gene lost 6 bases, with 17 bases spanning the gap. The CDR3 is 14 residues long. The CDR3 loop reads CASSAGLRVGEQYF. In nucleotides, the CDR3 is TGCGCCAGCAGCGCCGGACTTCGGGTAGGCGAGCAGTACTTC. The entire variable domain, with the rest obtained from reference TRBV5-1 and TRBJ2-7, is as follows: KAGVTQTPRYLIKTRGQQVTLSCSPISGHRSVSWYQQTPGQGLQFLFEYFSETQRNKGNFPGRFSGRQFSNSRSEMNVSTLELGDSALYLCASSAGLRVGEQYFGPGTRLTVT.

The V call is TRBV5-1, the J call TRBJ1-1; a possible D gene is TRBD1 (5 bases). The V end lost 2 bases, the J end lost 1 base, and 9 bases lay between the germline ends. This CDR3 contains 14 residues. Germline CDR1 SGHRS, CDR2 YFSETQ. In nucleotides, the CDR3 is TGCGCCAGCAGCTTTACAGGCTCGAACACTGAAGCTTTCTTT. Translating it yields CASSFTGSNTEAFF.

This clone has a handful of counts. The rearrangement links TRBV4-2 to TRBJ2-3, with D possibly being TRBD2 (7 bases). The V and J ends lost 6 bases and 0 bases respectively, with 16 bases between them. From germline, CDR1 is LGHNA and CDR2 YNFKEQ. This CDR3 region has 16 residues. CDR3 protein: CASRPSGGPSTDTQYF. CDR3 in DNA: TGTGCCAGCAGACCCTCGGGGGGCCCTAGCACAGATACGCAGTATTTT.

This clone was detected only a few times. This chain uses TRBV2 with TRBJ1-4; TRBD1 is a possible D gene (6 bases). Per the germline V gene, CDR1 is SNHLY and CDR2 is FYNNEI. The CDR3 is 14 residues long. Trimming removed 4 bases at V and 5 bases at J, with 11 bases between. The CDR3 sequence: CASSAGTLNEKLFF. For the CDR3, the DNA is TGTGCCAGCAGTGCCGGGACACTAAATGAAAAACTGTTTTTT.

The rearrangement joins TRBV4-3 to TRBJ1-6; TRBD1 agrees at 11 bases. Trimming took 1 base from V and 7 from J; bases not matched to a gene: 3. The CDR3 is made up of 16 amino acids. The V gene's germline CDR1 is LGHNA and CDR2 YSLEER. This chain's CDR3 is CASSQGTGGANSPLHF. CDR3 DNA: TGCGCCAGCAGCCAAGGGACAGGGGGCGCAAATTCACCCCTCCACTTT.

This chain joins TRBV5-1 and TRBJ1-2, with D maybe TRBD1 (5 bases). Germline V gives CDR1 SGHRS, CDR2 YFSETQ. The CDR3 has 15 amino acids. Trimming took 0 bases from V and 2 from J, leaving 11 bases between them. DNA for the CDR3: TGCGCCAGCAGCTTGGCCGGGGGTACAAACTATGGCTACACCTTC. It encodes CASSLAGGTNYGYTF. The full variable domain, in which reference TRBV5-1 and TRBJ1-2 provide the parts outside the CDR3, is KAGVTQTPRYLIKTRGQQVTLSCSPISGHRSVSWYQQTPGQGLQFLFEYFSETQRNKGNFPGRFSGRQFSNSRSEMNVSTLELGDSALYLCASSLAGGTNYGYTFGSGTRLTVV.

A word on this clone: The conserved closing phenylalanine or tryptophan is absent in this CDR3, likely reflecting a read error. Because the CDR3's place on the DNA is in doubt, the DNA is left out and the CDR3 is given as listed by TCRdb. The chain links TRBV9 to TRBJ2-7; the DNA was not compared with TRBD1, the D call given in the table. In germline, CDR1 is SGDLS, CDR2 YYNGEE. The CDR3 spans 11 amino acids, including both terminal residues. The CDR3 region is CASSVVKALGA.

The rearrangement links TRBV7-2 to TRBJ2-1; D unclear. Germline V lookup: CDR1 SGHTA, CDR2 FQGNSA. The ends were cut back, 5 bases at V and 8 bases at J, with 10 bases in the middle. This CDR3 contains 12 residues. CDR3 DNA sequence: TGTGCCAGCAGCCCAGTTGGTCATGAGCAGTTCTTC. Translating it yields CASSPVGHEQFF.

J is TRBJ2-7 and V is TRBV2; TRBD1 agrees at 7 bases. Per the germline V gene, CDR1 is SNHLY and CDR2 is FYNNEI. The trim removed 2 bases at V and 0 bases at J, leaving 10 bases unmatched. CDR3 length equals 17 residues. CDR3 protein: CASSELSDRVSSYEQYF. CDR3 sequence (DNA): TGTGCCAGCAGTGAACTCTCCGACAGGGTGAGCTCCTACGAGCAGTACTTC.

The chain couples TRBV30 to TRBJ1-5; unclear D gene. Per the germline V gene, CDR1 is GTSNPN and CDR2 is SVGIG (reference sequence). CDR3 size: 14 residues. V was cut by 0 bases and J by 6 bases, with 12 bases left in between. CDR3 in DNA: TGTGCCTGGAGTGTAACCAAGCCCCCTCAGCCCCAGCATTTT. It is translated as CAWSVTKPPQPQHF.

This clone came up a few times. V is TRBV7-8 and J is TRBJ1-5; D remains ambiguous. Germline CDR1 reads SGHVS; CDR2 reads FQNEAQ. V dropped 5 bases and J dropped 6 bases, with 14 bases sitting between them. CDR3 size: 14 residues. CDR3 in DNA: TGTGCCAGCAGCGACTTCTCGAAGAGTCAGCCCCAGCATTTT. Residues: CASSDFSKSQPQHF.

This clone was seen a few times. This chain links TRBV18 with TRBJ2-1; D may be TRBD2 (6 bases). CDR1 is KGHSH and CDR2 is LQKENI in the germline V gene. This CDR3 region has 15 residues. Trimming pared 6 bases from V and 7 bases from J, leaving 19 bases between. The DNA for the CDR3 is TGTGCCAGCTCCCCCGGAGGAGGGCGGGGAAATGAGCAGTTCTTC. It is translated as CASSPGGGRGNEQFF. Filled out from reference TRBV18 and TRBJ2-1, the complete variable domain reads NAGVMQNPRHLVRRRGQEARLRCSPMKGHSHVYWYRQLPEEGLKFMVYLQKENIIDESGMPKERFSAEFPKEGPSILRIQQVVRGDSAAYFCASSPGGGRGNEQFFGPGTRLTVL.

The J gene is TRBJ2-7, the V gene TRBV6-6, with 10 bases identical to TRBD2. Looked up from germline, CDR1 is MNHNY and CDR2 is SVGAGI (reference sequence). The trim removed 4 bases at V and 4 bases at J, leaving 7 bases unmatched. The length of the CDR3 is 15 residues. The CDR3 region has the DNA TGTGCCAGCAGTTCCGGGACTAGCGTGCTGTACGAGCAGTACTTC. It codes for CASSSGTSVLYEQYF.

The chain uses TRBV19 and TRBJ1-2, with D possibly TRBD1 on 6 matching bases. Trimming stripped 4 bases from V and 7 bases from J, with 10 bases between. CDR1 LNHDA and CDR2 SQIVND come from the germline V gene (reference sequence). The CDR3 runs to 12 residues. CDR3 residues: CASSNRDIGYTF. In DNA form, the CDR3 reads TGTGCCAGTAGTAACCGGGACATTGGCTACACCTTC.

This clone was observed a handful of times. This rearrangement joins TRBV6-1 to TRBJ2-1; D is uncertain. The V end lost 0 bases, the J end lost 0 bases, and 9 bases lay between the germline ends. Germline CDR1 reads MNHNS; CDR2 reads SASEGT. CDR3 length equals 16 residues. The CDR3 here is CASSEAGARSYNEQFF. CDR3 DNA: TGTGCCAGCAGTGAAGCGGGCGCTCGCTCCTACAATGAGCAGTTCTTC.

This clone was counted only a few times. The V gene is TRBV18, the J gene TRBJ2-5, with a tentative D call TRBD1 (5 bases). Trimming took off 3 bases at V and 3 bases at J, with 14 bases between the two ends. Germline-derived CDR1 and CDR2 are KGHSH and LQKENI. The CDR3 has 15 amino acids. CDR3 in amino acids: CASSPGQGPEETQYF. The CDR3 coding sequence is TGTGCCAGCTCACCGGGGCAAGGGCCCGAAGAGACCCAGTACTTC.

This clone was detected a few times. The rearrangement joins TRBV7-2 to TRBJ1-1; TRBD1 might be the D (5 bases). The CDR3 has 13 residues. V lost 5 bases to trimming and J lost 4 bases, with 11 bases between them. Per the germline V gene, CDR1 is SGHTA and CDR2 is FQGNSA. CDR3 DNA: TGTGCCAGCAGCCCGCAGGGTAGCACTGAAGCTTTCTTT. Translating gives CASSPQGSTEAFF.

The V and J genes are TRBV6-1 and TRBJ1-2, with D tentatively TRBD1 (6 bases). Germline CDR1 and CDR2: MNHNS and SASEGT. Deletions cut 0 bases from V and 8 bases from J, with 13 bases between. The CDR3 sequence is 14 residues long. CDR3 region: CASSEAQGGQGYTF. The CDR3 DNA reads TGTGCCAGCAGTGAAGCGCAAGGGGGACAAGGCTACACCTTC.

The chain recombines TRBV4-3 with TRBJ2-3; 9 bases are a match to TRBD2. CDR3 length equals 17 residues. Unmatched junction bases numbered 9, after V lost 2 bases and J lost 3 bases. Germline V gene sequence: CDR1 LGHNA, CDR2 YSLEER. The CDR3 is CASSQISGGTGTDTQYF. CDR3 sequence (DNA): TGCGCCAGCAGCCAAATTAGCGGGGGAACCGGTACAGATACGCAGTATTTT.